This TCR beta chain was found in a study of somatic mutations in cytotoxic T cells in rheumatoid arthritis (dated by TCRdb to about 2017). With regard to the full study: Patient peripheral blood (under 31 ml EDTA) was drawn right after diagnosis and before any treatment started. For 65 to 70 rheumatoid arthritis patients and 20 or so healthy controls, TCRB deep sequencing was carried out. Patient and control groups had essentially identical median ages. Some V beta antibody-stained T-cell populations were flow-sorted on a FACSAria II or Sony SH800 at nearly 100% purity, and sorted V beta1+ cells also underwent TCRB sequencing. To characterize clonality, the study used TCRB deep sequencing while asking whether somatic mutations are carried by expanded CD8+ T-cell clones in newly diagnosed, untreated rheumatoid arthritis.

Overall results and qualifications from the work: The finding that TRBV07 was slightly underrepresented in patients was left unadjusted for multiple comparisons. CD8+ T-cell clonality did not differ significantly between rheumatoid arthritis patients and age-matched healthy controls. In patients, CD8+ clonality rose with age (Spearman r ~ 0.47), which was not the case in healthy controls. In about an eighth of the roughly 65 patients the largest CD8+ clone exceeded 20% of CD8+ cells, and several identical CD8+ TCRB sequences were shared between blood and synovial fluid. The expanded CD8+ clones had unknown antigen targets, and not appearing in virus-specific databases did not rule out that they were virus-specific.

Flow cytometry confirmed the purity of CD4+ and CD8+ cells that had been isolated by positive magnetic bead selection on an AutoMACS. Clonal expansions were first screened by flow cytometry with a TCR V beta antibody panel, then characterized by TCRB deep sequencing of sorted CD8+ fractions. Isolation of peripheral blood mononuclear cells was done through Ficoll-Paque PLUS density gradient separation. DNA from CD4-enriched, CD8-enriched or PBMC samples was extracted using Nucleospin Tissue or Tissue XS kits and then quantified on a Qubit 2.0 fluorometer. The CDR3, cysteine through phenylalanine, is 15 amino acids long. The only DNA kept is the CDR3, 45 bases in frame from the first base. The germline V gene specifies ENHRY as CDR1 and SYGVKD as CDR2. Trimming removed 2 bases from V and 1 base from J, leaving 11 bases between the germline ends. Genomic DNA underwent TCRB CDR3 sequencing using the immunoSEQ assay. The published analysis was carried out like this. When patient CD8+ clones exceeding 1% were checked against published virus-specific TCRB sequences, only a few matched. Analyses were restricted to productive TCRB rearrangements. Clonality was expressed as a Shannon entropy-based productive clonality index, with each clone defined by a unique TCRB CDR3 sequence. The template counts of each clone relative to the total templates per sample were used to calculate repertoire overlap between two samples. V-gene usage from TCRB sequencing and V-gene usage measured by flow cytometry were correlated (Spearman r of around 0.6). What TCRdb holds here is the immuneACCESS table cut down to in-frame rearrangements. Part of the clones is not present; checked against another copy, under half of the missing clones reflect an unresolved V gene, and the others are unexplained. That table gives V, J and clone size, and the DNA gave D and trimming. The sample profile shows 20,000 to 25,000 clones; roughly 80% of them were found once. The ten largest clones take up roughly 3.8% of the sample.

This clone was counted between two and nine times. Its antigen has not been determined. The sample holds no much larger clone one base away, and base qualities are not on file. Sequenced input: CD8+ T cells sorted from blood. This TCR was sampled from an adult with rheumatoid arthritis. The rearrangement joined TRBV10-3 to TRBJ1-1, with the D gene too uncertain to name. The CDR3 amino acid sequence is: CAISEGIGPNTEAFF. The DNA reads TGTGCCATCAGTGAGGGTATAGGCCCGAACACTGAAGCTTTCTTT.